Included here is one TCR beta chain sequence, with context. These data come from a study of T cell changes during pregnancy in multiple sclerosis. The method was immunoSEQ multiplex PCR; TCRdb's version includes in-frame clones alone and lacks a portion of them. This table has 55,000 to 65,000 clones, more than 85% appearing once. The length of the CDR3 is 14 residues. V was trimmed by 2 bases and J by 7 bases, leaving 12 bases between them. CDR1 is SGHDN, CDR2 FVKESK, per germline. The sample consisted of CD8+ T cells from peripheral blood mononuclear cells, taken in the third trimester of pregnancy. The sequence derives from a female donor with multiple sclerosis, enrolled in a pregnancy study. The J gene is TRBJ2-1, the V gene TRBV14; D possibly corresponds to TRBD1 (7 bases). The CDR3 sequence is CASSQWRGRNEQFF. Written as DNA, the CDR3 is TGTGCCAGCAGCCAATGGAGGGGGCGGAATGAGCAGTTCTTC.